The rows below give T cell receptor beta chains drawn from one sample of a study of early stage breast cancer tumors. The data were produced by immunoSEQ multiplex PCR, yet TCRdb's version contains in-frame clones alone and is incomplete. The sample gives 50,000 to 65,000 clones, 75% to 95% of which show up once; 5% is in the top ten. Sequencing used blood. All receptors come from an older person with breast cancer. CDR3s include the opening cysteine and the closing phenylalanine or tryptophan. The order of the fields is J gene, V gene, D gene, clone size, CDR3 DNA, CDR3 protein. D genes are given only for firm matches. Only some rows state a clone size, as once, few, many or a class for expanded clones.

j_gene: TRBJ1-6
v_gene: TRBV6-1
d_gene: TRBD1
abundance: -
CDR3nt: TGTGCCAGCAGGGACAGGGAATTCTCACCCCTCCACTTT
CDR3aa: CASRDREFSPLHF

j_gene: TRBJ1-1
v_gene: TRBV6-1
d_gene: -
abundance: -
CDR3nt: TGTGCCAGCCGTTCGGAGATGAACACTGAAGCTTTCTTT
CDR3aa: CASRSEMNTEAFF

j_gene: TRBJ1-2
v_gene: TRBV7-2
d_gene: TRBD1
abundance: few
CDR3nt: TGTGCCAGCAGCCCACAGGGGGAGGGCTATGGCTACACCTTC
CDR3aa: CASSPQGEGYGYTF

j_gene: TRBJ2-2
v_gene: TRBV5-1
d_gene: TRBD1
abundance: once
CDR3nt: TGCGCCAGCAGCTTGGATTATCAGGGGGCCTCTGGCGGGGAGCTGTTTTTT
CDR3aa: CASSLDYQGASGGELFF

j_gene: TRBJ1-5
v_gene: TRBV5-5
d_gene: TRBD1
abundance: once
CDR3nt: TGTGCCAGCAGCTTTGGGACAGGGGATAGTCAGCCCCAGCATTTT
CDR3aa: CASSFGTGDSQPQHF

j_gene: TRBJ2-1
v_gene: TRBV28
d_gene: TRBD2
abundance: -
CDR3nt: TGTGCCAGCCTCCTAGCGGGAGTGAATGAGCAGTTCTTC
CDR3aa: CASLLAGVNEQFF

j_gene: TRBJ1-4
v_gene: TRBV7-2
d_gene: TRBD1
abundance: -
CDR3nt: TGTGCCAGCAGCTTCGGGACAGGGTTCGACGAAAAACTGTTTTTT
CDR3aa: CASSFGTGFDEKLFF

j_gene: TRBJ2-5
v_gene: TRBV5-4
d_gene: -
abundance: -
CDR3nt: TGTGCCAGCAGCCGTCCAGGGAACCAAGAGACCCAGTACTTC
CDR3aa: CASSRPGNQETQYF

j_gene: TRBJ1-6
v_gene: TRBV5-4
d_gene: -
abundance: -
CDR3nt: TGTGCCAGCAGCTATCCGGGAGACGGATCACCCCTCCACTTT
CDR3aa: CASSYPGDGSPLHF

j_gene: TRBJ2-2
v_gene: TRBV27
d_gene: TRBD1
abundance: -
CDR3nt: TGTGCCAGCAGACCTATCGAAGCGGGACAGGGAGGAGGCGGGGAGCTGTTTTTT
CDR3aa: CASRPIEAGQGGGGELFF

j_gene: TRBJ1-1
v_gene: TRBV5-1
d_gene: TRBD1
abundance: few
CDR3nt: TGCGCCAGCACGGGGGACAGTTACACTGAAGCTTTCTTT
CDR3aa: CASTGDSYTEAFF

j_gene: TRBJ1-2
v_gene: TRBV6-1
d_gene: TRBD1
abundance: -
CDR3nt: TGTGCCAGCAGGGACCGGACAGGGGGCGCTTCTGGCTACACCTTC
CDR3aa: CASRDRTGGASGYTF

j_gene: TRBJ1-4
v_gene: TRBV9
d_gene: -
abundance: -
CDR3nt: TGTGCCAGCAGCATACCGGAGCCCGGGAAGGAAAAACTGTTTTTT
CDR3aa: CASSIPEPGKEKLFF

j_gene: TRBJ2-5
v_gene: TRBV7-2
d_gene: TRBD1
abundance: -
CDR3nt: TGTGCCAGCAGCTTGGGACAGGGACCCTGGGAGACCCAGTACTTC
CDR3aa: CASSLGQGPWETQYF

j_gene: TRBJ2-6
v_gene: TRBV11-3
d_gene: TRBD1
abundance: once
CDR3nt: TGTGCCAGCAGCACCCAACAGGGGTCTGGGGCCAACGTCCTGACTTTC
CDR3aa: CASSTQQGSGANVLTF

j_gene: TRBJ1-2
v_gene: TRBV9
d_gene: -
abundance: -
CDR3nt: TGTGCCAGCAGCGTTACCCAGAACTATGGCTACACCTTC
CDR3aa: CASSVTQNYGYTF

j_gene: TRBJ2-2
v_gene: TRBV5-6
d_gene: TRBD2
abundance: -
CDR3nt: TGTGCCAGCAGCTTGGGGACTAGTCTCGACGGGGAGCTGTTTTTT
CDR3aa: CASSLGTSLDGELFF

j_gene: TRBJ1-1
v_gene: TRBV5-1
d_gene: -
abundance: once
CDR3nt: TGCGCCAGCACGTTTGTTCCCGGGTCAGAAACTGAAGCTTTCTTT
CDR3aa: CASTFVPGSETEAFF

j_gene: TRBJ2-1
v_gene: TRBV29-1
d_gene: -
abundance: -
CDR3nt: TGCAGCGCCCAGAAGTCTAGCGTGTACAATGAGCAGTTCTTC
CDR3aa: CSAQKSSVYNEQFF

j_gene: TRBJ1-2
v_gene: TRBV6-5
d_gene: -
abundance: -
CDR3nt: TGTGCCAGCAGTTACTCGGGGGGTGACCACACCTTC
CDR3aa: CASSYSGGDHTF

j_gene: TRBJ1-3
v_gene: TRBV7-9
d_gene: -
abundance: -
CDR3nt: TGTGCCAGCAGCTTAGCATCGGGGGGGAAAAACACCATATATTTT
CDR3aa: CASSLASGGKNTIYF

j_gene: TRBJ2-3
v_gene: TRBV7-2
d_gene: -
abundance: -
CDR3nt: TGTGCCAGCAGCCCCAAGGGGCGCACAGATACGCAGTATTTT
CDR3aa: CASSPKGRTDTQYF

j_gene: TRBJ2-1
v_gene: TRBV5-1
d_gene: TRBD2
abundance: -
CDR3nt: TGCGCCAGCAGACCTATAGCGGGAAGCTCCTACAATGAGCAGTTCTTC
CDR3aa: CASRPIAGSSYNEQFF